These T cell receptor beta chains were read from a single sample in a study of blood T cell repertoires in COVID-19. Method: immunoSEQ multiplex PCR; TCRdb's copy keeps in-frame clones and lacks some. The table lists around 290,000 clones, approximately 92% of them singletons. The sequenced sample consisted of PBMCs or T cells enriched from blood (not recorded which). These receptors were taken from a woman aged 30 to 39 who had recovered from COVID-19. The conserved cysteine and the conserved F or W are not part of the CDR3 here.

j_gene: TRBJ2-4; v_gene: TRBV7-2; CDR3aa: ASSGGQGAKNIQY
j_gene: TRBJ2-5; v_gene: TRBV24-1; CDR3aa: ATSGPGLAGEGETQY
j_gene: TRBJ1-2; v_gene: TRBV2; CDR3aa: ASKGLTLGQGAYGYT
j_gene: TRBJ2-3; v_gene: TRBV9; CDR3aa: ASSVGGGMSTDTQY
j_gene: TRBJ2-1; v_gene: TRBV9; CDR3aa: ASSPPTGNSYNEQF
j_gene: TRBJ1-5; v_gene: TRBV5-8; CDR3aa: ASSVGTGGNQPQH
j_gene: TRBJ2-3; v_gene: TRBV7-2; CDR3aa: ASSSGDRGRTDTQY
j_gene: TRBJ2-1; v_gene: TRBV6-2/TRBV6-3; CDR3aa: ASSYAGLVSNEQF
j_gene: TRBJ1-6; v_gene: TRBV9; CDR3aa: ASSVGGEMSPLH
j_gene: TRBJ2-1; v_gene: TRBV29-1; CDR3aa: SVAYGLAGSNEQF
j_gene: TRBJ2-3; v_gene: TRBV18; CDR3aa: ASSPRTGYDTQY
j_gene: TRBJ1-4; v_gene: TRBV5-5; CDR3aa: ASSYGSSGEKLF
j_gene: TRBJ1-6; v_gene: TRBV14; CDR3aa: ASSRAPGGFGYNSPLH
j_gene: TRBJ1-4; v_gene: TRBV9; CDR3aa: ASSVDPAGGVNEKLF
j_gene: TRBJ1-5; v_gene: TRBV4-3; CDR3aa: ASSQDVYGSNQPQH
j_gene: TRBJ2-5; v_gene: TRBV18; CDR3aa: ASSPLTTGGIETQY
j_gene: TRBJ2-1; v_gene: TRBV27; CDR3aa: ASSLLGQVGGARNEQF
j_gene: TRBJ2-1; v_gene: TRBV11-2; CDR3aa: ASSLRGGVFPAYNEQF
j_gene: TRBJ2-1; v_gene: TRBV11-3; CDR3aa: ASSPLAGGPQNEQF
j_gene: TRBJ2-3; v_gene: TRBV2; CDR3aa: ASTSGASGRTDTQY
j_gene: TRBJ1-4; v_gene: TRBV5-1; CDR3aa: ASSLAPGQGATNEKLF
j_gene: TRBJ1-4; v_gene: TRBV19; CDR3aa: ASSTRDRGSREKLF
j_gene: TRBJ2-2; v_gene: TRBV20-1; CDR3aa: SASRGNTGELF
j_gene: TRBJ2-7; v_gene: TRBV4-3; CDR3aa: ASSRTQDYEQY
j_gene: TRBJ2-2; v_gene: TRBV20-1; CDR3aa: SAHSGELF
j_gene: TRBJ2-1; v_gene: TRBV6-4; CDR3aa: ASSWASGKDEQF
j_gene: TRBJ2-2; v_gene: TRBV11-3; CDR3aa: ASSYARQSGELF
j_gene: TRBJ1-1; v_gene: TRBV29-1; CDR3aa: SVAATGSNTEAF
j_gene: TRBJ2-1; v_gene: TRBV27; CDR3aa: ASSTIKGQAIYNEQF
j_gene: TRBJ1-2; v_gene: TRBV20-1; CDR3aa: SVGQAGGYT
j_gene: TRBJ1-2; v_gene: TRBV30; CDR3aa: AWSHTNYGYT
j_gene: TRBJ1-6; v_gene: TRBV4-1; CDR3aa: ASSQIQLAPLH
j_gene: TRBJ1-1; v_gene: TRBV5-4; CDR3aa: ASSYFQGAGTEAF
j_gene: TRBJ2-3; v_gene: TRBV7-2; CDR3aa: ASSLASGAIGDTQY
j_gene: TRBJ1-2; v_gene: TRBV28; CDR3aa: ASRDRAIGYT
j_gene: TRBJ2-7; v_gene: TRBV9; CDR3aa: ASSATILAGGVYEQY
j_gene: TRBJ2-3; v_gene: TRBV14; CDR3aa: ASSQGGFLSTDTQY
j_gene: TRBJ1-1; v_gene: TRBV27; CDR3aa: ASSLSVRGPEAF
j_gene: TRBJ2-5; v_gene: TRBV5-1; CDR3aa: ASSLVGGLETQY
j_gene: TRBJ2-3; v_gene: TRBV12-5; CDR3aa: ASAPRVSTDTQY
j_gene: TRBJ2-1; v_gene: TRBV27; CDR3aa: ASTPSRESLAGEGGEQF
j_gene: TRBJ2-7; v_gene: TRBV28; CDR3aa: ASSYPGYEQY
j_gene: TRBJ2-7; v_gene: TRBV7-2; CDR3aa: ASSSQVGYLYEQY
j_gene: TRBJ2-3; v_gene: TRBV6-5; CDR3aa: ASTFRQGNTDTQY
j_gene: TRBJ1-1; v_gene: TRBV29-1; CDR3aa: SVEGGGRTEAF
j_gene: TRBJ2-3; v_gene: TRBV28; CDR3aa: ASSQTSGNTDTQY
j_gene: TRBJ2-7; v_gene: TRBV5-1; CDR3aa: ASSLNSYEQY
j_gene: TRBJ1-1; v_gene: TRBV5-4; CDR3aa: ASSLGQGTYTEAF
j_gene: TRBJ2-2; v_gene: TRBV3-1/TRBV3-2; CDR3aa: ASSQARGWNTGELF
j_gene: TRBJ1-1; v_gene: TRBV29-1; CDR3aa: SVLPQGMNTEAF
j_gene: TRBJ1-1; v_gene: TRBV28; CDR3aa: ASSQSGTEAF
j_gene: TRBJ2-3; v_gene: TRBV6-2/TRBV6-3; CDR3aa: ASSFEVPTDTQY
j_gene: TRBJ1-1; v_gene: TRBV23-1; CDR3aa: ASSFGQGHTEAF
j_gene: TRBJ2-4; v_gene: TRBV19; CDR3aa: ASSQGLSDIQY
j_gene: TRBJ2-1; v_gene: TRBV9; CDR3aa: ASSGGLAYNEQF